This TCR beta chain was retrieved from a study of T cell repertoires in cytomegalovirus infection. This CDR3 is built from 14 residues. Germline assignment: CDR1 ENHRY and CDR2 SYGVKD. V was pared by 7 bases and J by 2 bases, with 3 bases of the junction left unmatched. As to this clonotype: Its target is not known.

MiXCR, applied by TCRdb to the reads, yields one record per CDR3 protein. The sample yields 60,000 to 80,000 distinct CDR3 sequences, around 20% seen once. The chain has TRBV10-3 and TRBJ2-3, with 10 positions matching TRBD2. The specimen was CD8+ T cells from cultured PBMCs, collected from culture after CMV antigen stimulation. The sequence was collected from a human donor in good health (CMV status not recorded). Some clones in this sample may be carry-over from other donors' samples. The CDR3 is CAITSGGFTDTQYF. CDR3 in DNA: TGTGCCATCACTAGCGGGGGCTTCACAGATACGCAGTATTTT.